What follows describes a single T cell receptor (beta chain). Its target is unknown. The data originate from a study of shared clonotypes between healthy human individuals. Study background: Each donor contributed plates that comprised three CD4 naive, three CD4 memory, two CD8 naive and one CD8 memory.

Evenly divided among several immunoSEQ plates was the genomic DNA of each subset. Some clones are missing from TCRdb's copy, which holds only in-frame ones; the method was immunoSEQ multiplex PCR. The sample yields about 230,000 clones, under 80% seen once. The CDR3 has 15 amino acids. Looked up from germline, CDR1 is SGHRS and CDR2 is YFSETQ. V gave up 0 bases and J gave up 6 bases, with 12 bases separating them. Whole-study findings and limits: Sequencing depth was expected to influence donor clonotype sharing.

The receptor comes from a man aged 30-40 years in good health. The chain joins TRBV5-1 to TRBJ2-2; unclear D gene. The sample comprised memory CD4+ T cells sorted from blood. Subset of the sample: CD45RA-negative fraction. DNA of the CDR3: TGCGCCAGCAGCTTGGATTATAAACGGTCCGGGGAGCTGTTTTTT. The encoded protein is CASSLDYKRSGELFF.